This TCR beta chain was captured in a study of blood T cell repertoires in COVID-19. The CDR3 extends over 13 amino acids. The V gene lost 11 bases and the J gene lost 4 bases, with 12 bases spanning the gap. Germline V gene lookup returns CDR1 MDHEN and CDR2 SYDVKM. Per the original data handling: Nucleated cell number was recorded as an estimate derived from reference gene primer amplification. Only in-frame clones appear in the TCRdb table, and some are missing; sequencing was by immunoSEQ multiplex PCR. Clonal size and the V and J genes are those of that table, whereas D and trimming came from the DNA. The sample holds approximately 160,000 clones, roughly 83% seen once.

The receptor comes from a woman in her forties or fifties who had recovered from COVID-19. The sequenced sample was PBMCs or T cells enriched from blood (not recorded which). The chain has TRBV28 and TRBJ2-6; no firm D call. CDR3 sequence: CALAARGANVLTF. The CDR3 DNA sequence: TGTGCCTTGGCCGCGAGGGGGGCCAACGTCCTGACTTTC.